The T cell receptor (beta chain) described here comes from a study of chemoradiotherapy in HPV16-positive cancers. Study background: Candidate HPV-specific clones and shared TCR motifs came from two HPV16-positive patients. Findings and caveats of the study: In HPV16-positive patients, HPV-responsive T-cell expansion tracked better recurrence-free survival. Non-HPV-specific T cells did not expand in tumors during treatment, whereas candidate HPV-specific clones and E7-related motifs did. Only two HPV16-positive patients supplied the functional HPV-specificity definition.

Trimming removed 3 bases at V and 0 bases at J, with 15 bases between. CDR3 length: 17 amino acids. CDR1 and CDR2 from the germline V gene are MNHNS and SASEGT. Clones were sequenced by immunoSEQ multiplex PCR, and TCRdb holds only the in-frame ones, with some missing. The top ten hold about 3.3% of the sample, which has 8,500 to 9,000 clones, roughly nine tenths seen once. A note on this clone: Its antigen is currently unknown.

V usage is TRBV6-1 and J usage is TRBJ1-5; D gene uncertain. Sequencing was performed on blood, taken from a patient who underwent chemoradiotherapy. This TCR derives from a human donor with HPV-associated anogenital cancer. As DNA, the CDR3 is TGTGCCAGCAGTGACATAACACAGTACTATAGCAATCAGCCCCAGCATTTT. It codes for CASSDITQYYSNQPQHF.